In this sample, the clone carrying this T cell receptor (beta chain) turned up a few times. The germline V gene encodes CDR1 LGHNA and CDR2 YSLEER. The CDR3 has 14 residues. Trimming took 5 bases from V and 5 from J, leaving 13 bases between them. Authors' analysis steps: Estimation of nucleated cell counts relied on the amplification of reference gene primers. Clones were read by immunoSEQ multiplex PCR, and TCRdb kept only the in-frame ones, dropping some. From that table come the V and J calls and clone size; the DNA was used to work out D and trimming. The sample has around 110,000 clones, roughly 85% seen once. The data were taken from a study of blood T cell repertoires in COVID-19. Study-wide context: Samples representing acute and convalescent COVID-19 were sourced from the United States, Italy and Spain. From T cells, B-cell-depleted T cells, or PBMCs came the material, which was cDNA or gDNA.

The chain combines TRBV4-3 with TRBJ2-4, with D tentatively TRBD1 (5 bases). The receptor was isolated from a young man with acute or convalescent COVID-19. Sequenced material: peripheral blood. The CDR3 spells CASSRSLGENIQYF. The CDR3 nucleotides read TGCGCCAGCAGCAGAAGCTTAGGGGAAAACATTCAGTACTTC.